One and the same sample provided the 16 T cell receptor beta chains below, sequenced in a study of blood T cell repertoires in COVID-19. Using immunoSEQ multiplex PCR, the repertoire was profiled, and TCRdb retains in-frame clones only, with some absent. This table has over 120,000 clones, around 73% appearing once. Sequences were obtained from peripheral blood. These receptor sequences come from a woman aged 50 to 60 with active or convalescent COVID-19.

This clone showed up just a few times. J is TRBJ2-7 and V is TRBV28; no definite D call. V was pared by 6 bases and J by 0 bases, with 12 bases between. Germline V CDR1 and CDR2: MDHEN, SYDVKM. CDR3 length equals 14 residues. CDR3 amino acids: CASRVHVSSYEQYF. The CDR3 DNA reads as TGTGCCAGCAGGGTGCATGTCAGCTCCTACGAGCAGTACTTC.

V is TRBV12-5 and J is TRBJ1-1; D gene ambiguous. Looked up from germline, CDR1 is LGHNT and CDR2 is FRNRAP. This CDR3 has 11 residues. V was pared by 3 bases and J by 11 bases, with 10 bases between. The CDR3 sequence is CASGFARLAFF. Written as DNA, the CDR3 is TGTGCTAGTGGTTTCGCCCGGTTGGCTTTCTTT.

This clone has just one count. The genes are TRBV12-3 or TRBV12-4 and TRBJ1-1; a weak D match, TRBD1 (5 bases). Between the trimmed V and J ends, which lost 3 bases and 2 bases, there was a span of 7 bases. The CDR3 totals 13 residues. This CDR3 is CASSFTGNTEAFF. CDR3 DNA sequence: TGTGCCAGCAGTTTTACAGGTAACACTGAAGCTTTCTTT.

The chain employs TRBV6-2 or TRBV6-3 and TRBJ1-1; 8 nucleotides line up with TRBD1. V lost 2 bases and J lost 7; bases outside the gene matches: 6. This CDR3 has 14 residues. Germline assignment: CDR1 MNHEY and CDR2 SVGEGT. DNA for the CDR3: TGTGCCAGCAGTTACACGACAGGGGCCGATGAAGCTTTCTTT. Translating gives CASSYTTGADEAFF.

The rearrangement joins TRBV2 to TRBJ2-1; 11 nucleotides agree with TRBD2. CDR3 length: 14 amino acids. V lost 7 bases, J lost 7 bases, and 6 bases stayed unmatched. From germline, CDR1 is SNHLY and CDR2 FYNNEI. The DNA for the CDR3 is TGTGCCAGCATAGAGGCTAGCGGGGGGAATGAGCAGTTCTTC. Amino acid sequence: CASIEASGGNEQFF.

This clone was recorded only once. This chain connects TRBV10-1 to TRBJ1-6; 8 nucleotides line up with TRBD1. J lost 9 bases, V lost 2 bases, and 15 bases had no gene match. The CDR3 is 18 amino acids. Germline CDR1 and CDR2: WNHNN and SYGVQD (reference sequence). The CDR3 protein is CASSEDRDGQGGRSPLHF. The CDR3 bases are TGCGCCAGCAGTGAGGATCGTGACGGACAGGGTGGTCGTTCACCCCTCCACTTT.

This chain uses TRBV7-2 with TRBJ2-1, with TRBD2 identical over 11 bases. The J segment lost 10 bases and the V segment lost 5 bases, leaving 4 bases of the junction unmatched. This CDR3 region has 13 residues. Germline CDR1 and CDR2: SGHTA and FQGNSA. The CDR3 region is CASSGGTSGEQFF. The CDR3 DNA follows: TGTGCCAGCAGCGGGGGGACTAGCGGCGAGCAGTTCTTC. Supplemented by reference TRBV7-2 and TRBJ2-1, the full variable domain reads GAGVSQSPSNKVTEKGKDVELRCDPISGHTALYWYRQSLGQGLEFLIYFQGNSAPDKSGLPSDRFSAERTGGSVSTLTIQRTQQEDSAVYLCASSGGTSGEQFFGPGTRLTVL.

V is TRBV4-2 and J is TRBJ1-2; possibly TRBD1 for D (6 bases). Trimming stripped 4 bases from V and 4 bases from J, with 10 bases between. Germline lookup yields CDR1 LGHNA and CDR2 YNFKEQ. The CDR3 extends over 13 amino acids. CDR3 protein: CASSPGGLYGYTF. CDR3 nucleotide sequence: TGTGCCAGCAGCCCGGGGGGCCTCTATGGCTACACCTTC.

This chain uses TRBV5-5 with TRBJ2-3; TRBD1 agrees at 7 bases. Germline V gene sequence: CDR1 SGHKS, CDR2 YYEKEE (reference sequence). Trimming took 3 bases from V and 4 from J; bases not matched to a gene: 8. The CDR3 has 15 amino acids. CDR3 sequence: CASSSTGKPADTQYF. DNA of the CDR3: TGTGCCAGCAGCTCGACAGGGAAACCGGCAGATACGCAGTATTTT.

J is TRBJ1-5 and V is TRBV28, with D maybe TRBD1 (5 bases). The CDR3 covers 15 residues. The V end lost 5 bases, the J end lost 7 bases, and 18 bases lay between the germline ends. The germline V gene encodes CDR1 MDHEN and CDR2 SYDVKM. CDR3 DNA: TGTGCCAGCAGTCGTCAGGGAATGGGTATGCAGCCCCAGCATTTT. Translated: CASSRQGMGMQPQHF.

This clone was counted only a few times. The chain recombines TRBV18 with TRBJ2-7; 8 bases agree with TRBD1. CDR3 length: 14 residues. Per germline, CDR1 KGHSH and CDR2 LQKENI. V dropped 0 bases and J dropped 6; count of bases not matched to a gene: 4. The CDR3 coding sequence is TGTGCCAGCTCACCACCCCAGGGGGCGTTCGAGCAGTACTTC. It yields the protein CASSPPQGAFEQYF.

V is TRBV3-1 (or the pseudogene TRBV3-2) and J is TRBJ1-1; D is possibly TRBD1 (6 bases). The CDR3 length is 16 residues. CDR1 LGHDT and CDR2 YNNKEL come from the germline V gene (reference sequence). V was shortened by 4 bases and J by 2 bases, with 17 bases between the two germline ends. The CDR3 loop is CASSPILGQGNTEAFF. Here the CDR3 DNA reads TGTGCCAGCAGCCCAATTCTGGGACAAGGCAACACTGAAGCTTTCTTT.

The V and J genes are TRBV11-1 and TRBJ2-4; tentatively, D is TRBD1 (6 bases). V gave up 4 bases and J gave up 7 bases, with 11 bases separating them. The germline V gene encodes CDR1 SGHAT and CDR2 FQDESV (reference sequence). The CDR3 is made up of 13 amino acids. This chain's CDR3 is CASSSGTMNIQYF. CDR3 in DNA: TGTGCCAGCAGCTCCGGGACAATGAACATTCAGTACTTC.

The rearrangement joins TRBV6-5 to TRBJ2-7; maybe TRBD1 (6 bases). V dropped 6 bases and J dropped 9 bases, with 21 bases sitting between them. The V gene's germline CDR1 is MNHEY and CDR2 SVGAGI. This CDR3 contains 14 residues. The CDR3, as DNA: TGTGCCAGCAGCCAACTCACAAGACAGGTGGGGCAGTACTTC. Translated: CASSQLTRQVGQYF.

The J gene is TRBJ2-2, the V gene TRBV6-6; the D is unclear. CDR1 and CDR2 from the germline V gene are MNHNY and SVGAGI (reference sequence). The CDR3 consists of 14 residues. Trimming removed 2 bases at V and 5 bases at J, with 9 bases between. The CDR3 loop is CASSYAPRTGELFF. The CDR3 DNA reads TGTGCCAGCAGTTACGCGCCGCGGACCGGGGAGCTGTTTTTT.

This sequence joins TRBV3-1 (or the pseudogene TRBV3-2) and TRBJ2-7, with TRBD2 identical over 9 bases. Germline-derived CDR1 and CDR2 are LGHDT and YNNKEL (reference sequence). The CDR3 sequence is 15 residues long. Trimming at V came to 0 bases and at J to 2 bases, leaving 2 bases not matched to a gene. The CDR3 sequence: CASSQEGGRAYEQYF. Written as DNA, the CDR3 is TGTGCCAGCAGCCAAGAGGGCGGGAGGGCCTACGAGCAGTACTTC.